This T cell receptor beta chain was documented in a study of cytomegalovirus exposure and HLA in healthy donors. Both 60 Vbeta primers and 13 Jbeta primers went into the PCR. Only in-frame clones appear in the TCRdb table, and some are missing; sequencing was by immunoSEQ multiplex PCR. This repertoire shows 150,000 to 200,000 clones, approximately 80% found once; its top ten account for under 2%. This clone was observed a single time. The CDR3 loop spans 17 amino acids. Germline values: CDR1 SNHLY, CDR2 FYNNEI. Trimming took 7 bases from V and 4 from J, leaving 23 bases between them. The specimen sequenced was PBMCs. The rearrangement joins TRBV2 to TRBJ2-1, with a tentative D call TRBD2 (6 bases). The clonotype originates from a man aged 18 to 29 in good health and CMV-seronegative. The DNA of the CDR3 is TGTGCCAGCATTTCCGGGCTAGCGACAATTATATACAATGAGCAGTTCTTC. Translation: CASISGLATIIYNEQFF.